The 21 T cell receptor beta chains reported below all come from one sample, sequenced in a study of T cells in Graves' hyperthyroidism and ophthalmopathy. Template material for amplifying TCR beta CDR3 regions consisted of RNA transcripts. The HTBI primer set was used in a first-round RT-PCR of the TCR CDR3. TCRdb analysed the multiplex PCR reads with MiXCR anew, one entry per CDR3 protein. The sample has around 500,000 distinct CDR3 sequences; around 15% are singletons. The material sequenced was blood. Receptor source: a woman in her 30s with Graves' ophthalmopathy.

This clonotype was seen a handful of times. The gene calls are TRBV6-5 and TRBJ1-2; perhaps TRBD1 as D (5 bases). Per germline, CDR1 MNHEY and CDR2 SVGAGI. V shed 1 base and J shed 7 bases, with 10 bases lying between them. This CDR3 is 13 amino acids long. CDR3 nucleotides: TGTGCCAGCAGTTACTATGGGGGAGGTGGCTACACCTTC. Translating gives CASSYYGGGGYTF.

About this clonotype itself: With a much larger clone just one base away, this may be a read error. The V call is TRBV7-3, the J call TRBJ2-3; 10 nucleotides agree with TRBD1. This CDR3 has 15 amino acids. Germline V lookup: CDR1 SGHTA, CDR2 FQGTGA. CDR3 protein: CSSSLGQGDTDTQYF. In DNA form, the CDR3 reads TGTTCCAGCAGCTTAGGACAGGGGGATACAGATACGCAGTATTTT.

The chain combines TRBV18 with TRBJ1-2; 10 nucleotides align to TRBD1. V shed 6 bases, J shed 8 bases, and the junction held 12 bases outside the gene matches. The CDR3 is made up of 15 amino acids. Germline V gives CDR1 KGHSH, CDR2 LQKENI. In nucleotides, the CDR3 is TGTGCCAGCTCCCGTCGACAGGGGGCTGAGGACGGCTACACCTTC. This codes for CASSRRQGAEDGYTF.

This clonotype was counted many times. This chain connects TRBV6-1 to TRBJ2-5; unclear D gene. Germline CDR1 is MNHNS and CDR2 is SASEGT. The germline V and J ends were trimmed by 7 bases and 2 bases, with 14 bases remaining between them. The CDR3 is 14 residues long. The CDR3 region is CASTHPYKQETQYF. The CDR3, as DNA: TGTGCCAGCACTCACCCGTATAAACAAGAGACCCAGTACTTC.

As regards this clonotype: This sequence may be a read error, since a much larger clone differs from it by one base. The rearrangement joins TRBV28 to TRBJ1-2; TRBD1 is a possible D gene (5 bases). This CDR3 has 13 amino acids. V was pared by 3 bases and J by 1 base, with 6 bases between. Per the germline V gene, CDR1 is MDHEN and CDR2 is SYDVKM. CDR3 coding DNA: TGTGCCAGCAGTTTGGACATTAACTATGGCTACACCTTC. Its translation: CASSLDINYGYTF.

This clonotype has just a few counts. The chain joins TRBV25-1 to TRBJ2-5; D is unclear. The CDR3 is made up of 14 amino acids. In germline, CDR1 is MGHDK, CDR2 SYGVNS. V dropped 7 bases and J dropped 5 bases, with 17 bases sitting between them. The chain's CDR3 is CASTEHGSWETQYF. CDR3 DNA: TGTGCCAGCACCGAACACGGGTCATGGGAGACCCAGTACTTC.

In its sample, this clonotype was seen many times. The V call is TRBV28, the J call TRBJ2-1; 7 nucleotides align to TRBD1. CDR1 and CDR2 from the germline V gene are MDHEN and SYDVKM. V dropped 4 bases and J dropped 10; count of bases not matched to a gene: 7. The CDR3 runs 13 residues. CDR3 DNA sequence: TGTGCCAGCAGTTCCGGGACAGTTCAGGAGCAGTTCTTC. Amino acids: CASSSGTVQEQFF. The variable domain in full, with the rest retrieved from reference TRBV28 and TRBJ2-1, is DVKVTQSSRYLVKRTGEKVFLECVQDMDHENMFWYRQDPGLGLRLIYFSYDVKMKEKGDIPEGYSVSREKKERFSLILESASTNQTSMYLCASSSGTVQEQFFGPGTRLTVL.

The chain carries TRBV3-1 and TRBJ2-1, with 7 bases fitting TRBD2. The germline gives CDR1 LGHDT, CDR2 YNNKEL (reference sequence). V lost 0 bases and J lost 8; bases outside the gene matches: 16. The CDR3 has 18 amino acids. CDR3: CASSQDSGGRKKKDEQFF. The CDR3 DNA reads as TGTGCCAGCAGCCAAGATTCGGGAGGACGCAAAAAAAAGGATGAGCAGTTCTTC.

Of note for this clonotype: A read error may be the cause here, since a much bigger clone is one base away. The chain combines TRBV28 with TRBJ2-7; D remains unclear. This CDR3 has 17 residues. V lost 2 bases and J 5 bases, leaving 22 bases between the germline ends. Germline lookup yields CDR1 MDHEN and CDR2 SYDVKM. The DNA of the CDR3 is TGTGCCAGCAGTTTAAGGGCTTATATACTTCCTAGGGACGAGCAGTACTTC. Amino acids: CASSLRAYILPRDEQYF.

A few counts support this clonotype. The CDR3 DNA is TGTGCCAGCAGCGGAGGGGAATCGGATTCACCCCTCCACTTT. This encodes CASSGGESDSPLHF. The gene calls are TRBV6-1 and TRBJ1-6, with D possibly being TRBD1 (5 bases). The CDR3 contains 14 residues. CDR1 is MNHNS and CDR2 is SASEGT in the germline V gene. V was pared by 6 bases and J by 8 bases, with 14 bases between.

This clonotype has at least ten counts. The chain carries TRBV11-2 and TRBJ2-2, with a weak D call TRBD2 (6 bases). V was clipped by 5 bases and J by 2 bases, with 12 bases between them. The CDR3 loop spans 15 amino acids. Germline loops: CDR1 SGHAT, CDR2 FQNNGV. In nucleotides, the CDR3 is TGTGCCAGCAGCCTCCTGGGAGGTAACACCGGGGAGCTGTTTTTT. This sequence encodes CASSLLGGNTGELFF.

This clonotype was counted only a few times. This sequence may be a read error, since a much larger clone differs from it by one base. The chain combines TRBV5-8 with TRBJ2-7; unclear D gene. CDR3 length: 14 residues. V was shortened by 4 bases and J by 3 bases, with 14 bases between the two germline ends. From germline, CDR1 is SGHTS and CDR2 YDEGEE. CDR3 protein: CASSPSYTLYEQYF. The DNA for the CDR3 is TGTGCCAGCAGCCCTTCTTATACGCTCTACGAGCAGTACTTC.

In its sample, this clonotype was seen a few times. This chain joins TRBV12-3 or TRBV12-4 and TRBJ2-1; 10 bases match TRBD2. The CDR3 extends over 17 amino acids. Trimming at V came to 0 bases and at J to 7 bases, leaving 9 bases not matched to a gene. The CDR3 loop is CASSLAESLAGENEQFF. CDR3 in DNA: TGTGCCAGCAGTTTAGCGGAGAGTCTAGCGGGAGAGAATGAGCAGTTCTTC.

There are many counts of this clonotype. The chain combines TRBV29-1 with TRBJ1-2; D unresolved. V was trimmed by 0 bases and J by 5 bases, leaving 13 bases between them. The CDR3 extends over 14 amino acids. Germline V gene sequence: CDR1 SQVTM, CDR2 ANQGSEA. The CDR3 region has the DNA TGCAGCGTTGAAGATCCGGGGATGGGGTATGGCTACACCTTC. Its protein product is CSVEDPGMGYGYTF.

This clonotype has ten or more counts. The chain carries TRBV28 and TRBJ1-1; the D gene is possibly TRBD1 (5 bases). In germline, CDR1 is MDHEN, CDR2 SYDVKM. The CDR3 spans 13 residues. CDR3: CGVTRGENTEAFF. The CDR3 DNA sequence: TGTGGTGTAACTCGGGGCGAGAACACTGAAGCTTTCTTT.

This clonotype was picked up a small number of times. The J gene is TRBJ1-1, the V gene TRBV29-1; no definite D call. CDR3 length equals 13 residues. The V gene lost 6 bases and the J gene lost 0 bases, with 11 bases spanning the gap. In germline, CDR1 is SQVTM, CDR2 ANQGSEA. CDR3 sequence: CSVPLGMNTEAFF. CDR3 bases: TGCAGCGTCCCCCTGGGGATGAACACTGAAGCTTTCTTT.

This clonotype was recorded a few times. This chain links TRBV7-2 with TRBJ2-7, with TRBD2 matching over 7 bases. The V segment lost 1 base and the J segment 3 bases; nucleotides outside the gene matches: 9. The CDR3 is 16 residues long. Germline values: CDR1 SGHTA, CDR2 FQGNSA. The DNA for the CDR3 is TGTGCCAGCAGCTTAGAGGGGAGCGGGAAGCGCTACGAGCAGTACTTC. It encodes CASSLEGSGKRYEQYF.

At least ten counts were recorded for this clonotype. The J gene is TRBJ2-1, the V gene TRBV7-9; no clear D gene. Trimming removed 9 bases at V and 3 bases at J, with 15 bases between. Looked up from germline, CDR1 is SEHNR and CDR2 is FQNEAQ (reference sequence). The CDR3 has 14 residues. This chain's CDR3 is CASLKGSLYNEQFF. CDR3 in DNA: TGTGCCAGTCTTAAAGGATCTCTCTACAATGAGCAGTTCTTC.

The rearrangement joins TRBV7-2 to TRBJ2-2, with D uncertain. Germline CDR1 is SGHTA and CDR2 is FQGNSA. V was cut by 5 bases and J by 0 bases, with 10 bases left in between. The CDR3 loop spans 15 amino acids. The CDR3 DNA follows: TGTGCCAGCAGCGCCTCTGGTTCGAACACCGGGGAGCTGTTTTTT. Protein: CASSASGSNTGELFF.

This clonotype was counted a few times. V is TRBV29-1 and J is TRBJ2-5; 15 nucleotides agree with TRBD2. The trim removed 7 bases at V and 5 bases at J, leaving 5 bases unmatched. The CDR3 loop spans 14 amino acids. Germline V lookup: CDR1 SQVTM, CDR2 ANQGSEA. The CDR3 nucleotides read TGCAGCGGGGGACTAGCGGGAGGTCGGGAGACCCAGTACTTC. Encoded protein: CSGGLAGGRETQYF. Using reference TRBV29-1 and TRBJ2-5 for the parts outside the CDR3, the full variable domain is SAVISQKPSRDICQRGTSLTIQCQVDSQVTMMFWYRQQPGQSLTLIATANQGSEATYESGFVIDKFPISRPNLTFSTLTVSNMSPEDSSIYLCSGGLAGGRETQYFGPGTRLLVL.

This clonotype occurred a few times. V and J are TRBV29-1 and TRBJ2-6; a weak D match, TRBD1 (6 bases). Germline assignment: CDR1 SQVTM and CDR2 ANQGSEA. The length of the CDR3 is 14 residues. V was clipped by 3 bases and J by 1 base, with 7 bases between them. In DNA form, the CDR3 reads TGCAGCGTTGATACAGGGTCTGGGGCCAACGTCCTGACTTTC. Its translation is CSVDTGSGANVLTF.